The clone carrying this T cell receptor beta chain has just a few counts. These data come from a study of T cell repertoires in cytomegalovirus infection. Background on the study: An indication of both CMV infection and matching HLA type came from public TCR beta signatures.

This CDR3 comprises 13 residues. Germline-derived CDR1 and CDR2 are GTSNPN and SVGIG (reference sequence). V shed 0 bases, J shed 8 bases, and the junction held 4 bases outside the gene matches. TCRdb called the reads again in MiXCR, with one record for every CDR3 protein. This sample has hundreds of thousands of distinct CDR3 sequences, with over 15% found just once. The sequence was obtained from a human donor in good health (CMV status not recorded). Some clones in this sample may be carry-over from other donors' samples. J is TRBJ1-5 and V is TRBV30, with 7 nucleotides matching TRBD1. Sample: PBMCs. The CDR3 is CAWSVGQLEPQHF. CDR3 DNA: TGTGCCTGGAGTGTGGGACAGTTGGAGCCCCAGCATTTT.